Presented here are 14 T cell receptor beta chains from one specimen sequenced in a study of cytomegalovirus exposure and HLA in healthy donors. PCR used 60 Vbeta primers and 13 Jbeta primers. Method: immunoSEQ multiplex PCR; TCRdb's copy keeps in-frame clones and lacks some. This sample has around 130,000 clones, with about 8.6% found just once. What was sequenced was PBMCs. All receptors come from a woman aged 40 to 55 in good health and CMV-seropositive.

V gene TRBV6-5 combines with J gene TRBJ1-4, with 10 bases matching TRBD1. Trimming cost V 0 bases and J 8 bases; bases outside gene matches: 3. There are 15 residues in the CDR3. CDR1 is MNHEY, CDR2 SVGAGI, per germline. The CDR3 coding sequence is TGTGCCAGCAGTTACTCCGGGACAGGGGCCGAAAAACTGTTTTTT. Translating gives CASSYSGTGAEKLFF.

The V and J genes are TRBV18 and TRBJ1-5; D perhaps matches TRBD1 (6 bases). Per the germline V gene, CDR1 is KGHSH and CDR2 is LQKENI. V lost 5 bases to trimming and J lost 4 bases, with 12 bases between them. CDR3 length: 14 amino acids. For the CDR3, the DNA is TGTGCCAGCTCAAGAGGGGGGGGGAATCAGCCCCAGCATTTT. The encoded protein is CASSRGGGNQPQHF.

V usage is TRBV28 and J usage is TRBJ1-1; D not resolved. CDR1 and CDR2 (germline): MDHEN, SYDVKM. The CDR3 length is 14 residues. The V and J ends lost 5 bases and 4 bases respectively, with 14 bases between them. In nucleotides, the CDR3 is TGTGCCAGCAGTCCCCCGGACTACCCCACTGAAGCTTTCTTT. It translates to CASSPPDYPTEAFF. Filled out from reference TRBV28 and TRBJ1-1, the complete variable domain reads DVKVTQSSRYLVKRTGEKVFLECVQDMDHENMFWYRQDPGLGLRLIYFSYDVKMKEKGDIPEGYSVSREKKERFSLILESASTNQTSMYLCASSPPDYPTEAFFGQGTRLTVV.

The genes are TRBV7-7 and TRBJ2-5; 12 bases match TRBD2. V lost 5 bases and J lost 2; bases outside the gene matches: 9. From germline, CDR1 is SSHAT and CDR2 FNYEAQ (reference sequence). This CDR3 region has 17 residues. The CDR3 sequence is CASSPSGGAYSQETQYF. The CDR3 DNA reads TGTGCCAGCAGCCCTAGCGGGGGGGCATATTCGCAAGAGACCCAGTACTTC.

This chain links TRBV5-6 with TRBJ1-6; D is unclear. The germline V and J ends were trimmed by 2 bases and 6 bases, with 6 bases remaining between them. Per the germline V gene, CDR1 is SGHDT and CDR2 is YYEEEE. The CDR3 has 13 amino acids. The DNA for the CDR3 is TGTGCCAGCAGCTTTACACGTAATTCACCCCTCCACTTT. It encodes CASSFTRNSPLHF.

The chain employs TRBV6-5 and TRBJ2-7; 7 bases match TRBD1. Per the germline V gene, CDR1 is MNHEY and CDR2 is SVGAGI. There are 14 residues in the CDR3. With V trimmed by 4 bases and J by 1 base, 4 bases remained unmatched. The chain's CDR3 is CASSSDRPSYEQYF. The CDR3 bases are TGTGCCAGCAGTTCGGACAGGCCTTCCTACGAGCAGTACTTC.

This chain links TRBV27 with TRBJ2-3; 12 nucleotides agree with TRBD2. Germline-derived CDR1 and CDR2 are MNHEY and SMNVEV (reference sequence). This CDR3 has 21 residues. J gave up 1 base and V 1 base, and 15 bases lay outside the gene matches. CDR3 protein: CASSLFTPVLAGGPGTDTQYF. CDR3 nucleotide sequence: TGTGCCAGCAGTTTATTCACTCCGGTCCTAGCGGGGGGGCCTGGCACAGATACGCAGTATTTT.

This clone was counted only a few times. This chain uses TRBV27 with TRBJ2-6; 12 bases map to TRBD1. V was pared by 8 bases and J by 0 bases, with 5 bases of the junction left unmatched. From germline, CDR1 is MNHEY and CDR2 SMNVEV (reference sequence). The CDR3 is 17 residues long. The CDR3 nucleotides read TGTGCCAGCCGAGGGACAGGGGGCCTCTCTGGGGCCAACGTCCTGACTTTC. Protein sequence: CASRGTGGLSGANVLTF.

The chain uses TRBV7-2 and TRBJ1-1; TRBD1 agrees at 8 bases. The J segment lost 4 bases and the V segment lost 4 bases, leaving 8 bases of the junction unmatched. This CDR3 contains 15 residues. CDR1 and CDR2 from the germline V gene are SGHTA and FQGNSA. The CDR3, as DNA: TGTGCCAGCAGCTCTATCGGACAGGGTTTCACTGAAGCTTTCTTT. This sequence encodes CASSSIGQGFTEAFF.

This clone has more than one count but fewer than ten. Additional DNA sequences in this sample encode the identical CDR3. This rearrangement joins TRBV15 to TRBJ2-5, with 8 positions matching TRBD1. Germline V gives CDR1 LNHNV, CDR2 YYDKDF (reference sequence). Trimming cost V 3 bases and J 0 bases; bases outside gene matches: 6. This CDR3 comprises 16 residues. CDR3 sequence reads: CATSSTGGRYQETQYF. The CDR3 DNA is TGTGCCACCAGCAGCACAGGGGGGAGGTACCAAGAGACCCAGTACTTC.

This clone was recorded a few times. CDR3 in amino acids: CASTMTGAGGDTQYF. DNA of the CDR3: TGTGCCAGCACTATGACAGGGGCGGGCGGAGATACGCAGTATTTT. J is TRBJ2-3 and V is TRBV6-1; 8 nucleotides match TRBD1. The CDR3 has 15 residues. V lost 7 bases and J lost 5; bases outside the gene matches: 11. The germline CDR1 and CDR2 sequences are MNHNS and SASEGT.

The rearrangement joins TRBV4-2 to TRBJ1-4; a weak D match, TRBD1 (5 bases). CDR3 length: 14 amino acids. Germline V gene data show CDR1 as LGHNA and CDR2 as YNFKEQ. V shed 6 bases and J shed 12 bases, with 20 bases lying between them. The CDR3 sequence is CASRPFGGGGELFF. CDR3 sequence (DNA): TGTGCCAGCAGACCCTTCGGGGGAGGAGGGGAACTGTTTTTT.

A few counts support this clone. This chain uses TRBV7-9 with TRBJ2-3; 8 nucleotides align to TRBD1. Germline V gene lookup returns CDR1 SEHNR and CDR2 FQNEAQ (reference sequence). Unmatched junction bases numbered 3, after V lost 2 bases and J lost 2 bases. The CDR3 runs to 15 residues. The CDR3 sequence is CASSLRTGYTDTQYF. For the CDR3, the DNA is TGTGCCAGCAGCTTACGGACAGGGTACACAGATACGCAGTATTTT.

This sequence joins TRBV7-7 and TRBJ2-3; 10 bases align to TRBD2. With V trimmed by 6 bases and J by 7 bases, 10 bases remained unmatched. Germline lookup yields CDR1 SSHAT and CDR2 FNYEAQ (reference sequence). The CDR3 sequence is 15 residues long. The CDR3 is CASSLGSGGAYTQYF. The CDR3 DNA reads as TGTGCCAGCAGTCTGGGAAGCGGGGGGGCGTATACGCAGTATTTT.